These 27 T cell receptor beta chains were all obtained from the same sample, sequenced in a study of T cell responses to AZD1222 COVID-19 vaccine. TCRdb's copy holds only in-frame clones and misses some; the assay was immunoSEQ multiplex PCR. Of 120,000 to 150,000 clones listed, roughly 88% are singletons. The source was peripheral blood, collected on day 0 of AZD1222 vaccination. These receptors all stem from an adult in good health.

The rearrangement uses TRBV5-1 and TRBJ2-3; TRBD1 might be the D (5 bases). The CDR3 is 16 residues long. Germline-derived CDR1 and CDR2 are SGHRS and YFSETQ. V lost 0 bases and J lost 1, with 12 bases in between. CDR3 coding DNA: TGCGCCAGCAGCTTGGCCGTTTTAGGGGGCACAGATACGCAGTATTTT. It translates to CASSLAVLGGTDTQYF.

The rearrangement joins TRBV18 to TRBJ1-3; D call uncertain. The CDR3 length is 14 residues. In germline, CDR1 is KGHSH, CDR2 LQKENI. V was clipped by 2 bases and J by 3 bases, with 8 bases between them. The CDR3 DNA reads TGTGCCAGCTCACCAGAGGGTGGTGGAAACACCATATATTTT. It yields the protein CASSPEGGGNTIYF.

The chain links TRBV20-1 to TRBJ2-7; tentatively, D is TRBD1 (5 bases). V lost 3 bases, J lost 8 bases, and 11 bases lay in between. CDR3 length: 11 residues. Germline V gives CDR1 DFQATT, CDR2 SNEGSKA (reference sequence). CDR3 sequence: CSASTQAKQYF. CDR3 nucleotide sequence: TGCAGTGCTAGTACACAGGCCAAGCAGTACTTC.

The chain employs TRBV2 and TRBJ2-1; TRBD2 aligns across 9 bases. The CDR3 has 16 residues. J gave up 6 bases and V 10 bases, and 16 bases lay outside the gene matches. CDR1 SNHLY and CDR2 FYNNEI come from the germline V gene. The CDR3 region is CATHGGGTSQSNEQFF. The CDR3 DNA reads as TGTGCCACCCATGGAGGAGGGACTAGCCAGTCCAATGAGCAGTTCTTC.

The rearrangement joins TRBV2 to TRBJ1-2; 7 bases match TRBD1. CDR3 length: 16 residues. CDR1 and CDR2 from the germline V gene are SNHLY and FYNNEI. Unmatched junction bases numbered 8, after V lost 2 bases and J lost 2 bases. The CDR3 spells CASSEQGGLLNYGYTF. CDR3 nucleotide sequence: TGTGCCAGCAGTGAACAGGGGGGGTTACTGAACTATGGCTACACCTTC.

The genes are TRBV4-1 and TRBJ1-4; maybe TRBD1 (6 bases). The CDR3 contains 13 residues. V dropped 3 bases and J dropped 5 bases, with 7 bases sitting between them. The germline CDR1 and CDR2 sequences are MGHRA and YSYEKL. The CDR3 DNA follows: TGCGCCAGCAGCCAGCAGGGGAATGAAAAACTGTTTTTT. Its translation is CASSQQGNEKLFF.

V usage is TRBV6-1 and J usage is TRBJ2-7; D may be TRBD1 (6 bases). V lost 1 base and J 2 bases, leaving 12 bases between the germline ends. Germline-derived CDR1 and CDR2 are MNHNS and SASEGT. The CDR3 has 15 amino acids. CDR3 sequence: CASSEDSRGTYEQYF. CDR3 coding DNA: TGTGCCAGCAGTGAAGATAGCAGGGGCACCTACGAGCAGTACTTC.

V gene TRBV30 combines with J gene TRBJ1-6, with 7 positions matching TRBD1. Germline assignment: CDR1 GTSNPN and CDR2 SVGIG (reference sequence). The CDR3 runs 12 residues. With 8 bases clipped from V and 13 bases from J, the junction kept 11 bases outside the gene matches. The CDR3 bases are TGTGCCAGGGACAGACTGGGTTTGCCCCTCCACTTT. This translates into CARDRLGLPLHF.

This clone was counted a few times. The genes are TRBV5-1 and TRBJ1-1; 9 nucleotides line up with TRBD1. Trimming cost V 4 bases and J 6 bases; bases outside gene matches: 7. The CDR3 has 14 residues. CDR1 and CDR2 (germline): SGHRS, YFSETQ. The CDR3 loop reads CASSITGGSPEAFF. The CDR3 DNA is TGCGCCAGCAGCATTACAGGGGGCAGCCCTGAAGCTTTCTTT.

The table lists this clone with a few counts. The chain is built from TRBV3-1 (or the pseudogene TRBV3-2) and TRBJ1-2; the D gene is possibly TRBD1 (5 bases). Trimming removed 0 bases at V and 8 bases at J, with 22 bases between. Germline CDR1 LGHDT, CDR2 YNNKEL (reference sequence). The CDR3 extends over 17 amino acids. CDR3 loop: CASSQDNASGGSKGYTF. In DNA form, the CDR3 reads TGTGCCAGCAGCCAAGATAACGCCTCGGGGGGAAGTAAGGGCTACACCTTC.

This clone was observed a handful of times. The CDR3: CASSLGSSLETQYF. CDR3 DNA: TGTGCCAGCAGCTTGGGGAGTAGCTTGGAGACCCAGTACTTC. The chain joins TRBV7-2 to TRBJ2-5; maybe TRBD2 (5 bases). V was pared by 3 bases and J by 5 bases, with 13 bases between. The CDR3 sequence is 14 residues long. Germline lookup yields CDR1 SGHTA and CDR2 FQGNSA.

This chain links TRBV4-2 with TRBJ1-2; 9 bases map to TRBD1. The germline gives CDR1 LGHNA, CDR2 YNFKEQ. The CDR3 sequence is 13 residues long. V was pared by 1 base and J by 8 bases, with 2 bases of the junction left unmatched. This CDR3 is CASSQGQGVGYTF. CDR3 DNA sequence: TGTGCCAGCAGCCAAGGACAGGGGGTCGGCTACACCTTC.

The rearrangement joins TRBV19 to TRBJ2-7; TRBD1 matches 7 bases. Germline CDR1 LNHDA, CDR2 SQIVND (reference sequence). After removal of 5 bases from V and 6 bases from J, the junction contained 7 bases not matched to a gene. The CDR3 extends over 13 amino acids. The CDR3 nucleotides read TGTGCCAGTAGTGCGACAGGGTGGTCCGAGCAGTACTTC. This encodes CASSATGWSEQYF.

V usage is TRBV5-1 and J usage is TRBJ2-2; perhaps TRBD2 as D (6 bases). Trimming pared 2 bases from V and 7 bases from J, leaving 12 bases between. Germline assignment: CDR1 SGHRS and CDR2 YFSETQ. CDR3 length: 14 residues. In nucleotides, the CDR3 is TGCGCCAGCAGCTTCGGGAGCTTTAGCGGGGAGCTGTTTTTT. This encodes CASSFGSFSGELFF.

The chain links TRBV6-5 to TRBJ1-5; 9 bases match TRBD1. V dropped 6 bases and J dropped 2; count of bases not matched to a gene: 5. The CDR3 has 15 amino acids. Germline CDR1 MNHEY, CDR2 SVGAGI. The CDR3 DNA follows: TGTGCCAGCAGCCGGGGACAGGGTGGCAATCAGCCCCAGCATTTT. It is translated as CASSRGQGGNQPQHF.

CDR3 in DNA: TGCGCCAGCAGCTTATCCGGGACAGGGGGCTCAAATACGCAGTATTTT. This translates into CASSLSGTGGSNTQYF. This chain uses TRBV5-1 with TRBJ2-3; TRBD1 aligns across 12 bases. V dropped 2 bases and J dropped 7; count of bases not matched to a gene: 8. CDR3 length: 16 amino acids. The germline V gene encodes CDR1 SGHRS and CDR2 YFSETQ.

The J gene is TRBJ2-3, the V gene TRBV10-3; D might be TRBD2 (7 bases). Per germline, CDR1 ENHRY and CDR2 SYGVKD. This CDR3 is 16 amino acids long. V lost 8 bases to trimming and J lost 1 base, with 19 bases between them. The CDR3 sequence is CAIGSAGAPRTDTQYF. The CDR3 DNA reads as TGTGCCATCGGGAGCGCGGGGGCCCCTCGCACAGATACGCAGTATTTT.

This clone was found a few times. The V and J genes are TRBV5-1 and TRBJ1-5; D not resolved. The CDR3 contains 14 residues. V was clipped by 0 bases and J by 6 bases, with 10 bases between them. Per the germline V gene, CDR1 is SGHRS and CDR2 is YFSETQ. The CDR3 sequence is CASSLVPGPQPQHF. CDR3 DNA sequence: TGCGCCAGCAGCTTGGTTCCGGGCCCTCAGCCCCAGCATTTT.

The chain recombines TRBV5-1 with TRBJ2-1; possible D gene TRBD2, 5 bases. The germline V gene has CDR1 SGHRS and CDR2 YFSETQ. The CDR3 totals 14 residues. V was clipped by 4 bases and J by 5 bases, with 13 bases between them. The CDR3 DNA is TGCGCCAGCAGCCTCCCGGTCGGGAACAATGAGCAGTTCTTC. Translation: CASSLPVGNNEQFF. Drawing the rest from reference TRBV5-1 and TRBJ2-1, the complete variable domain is KAGVTQTPRYLIKTRGQQVTLSCSPISGHRSVSWYQQTPGQGLQFLFEYFSETQRNKGNFPGRFSGRQFSNSRSEMNVSTLELGDSALYLCASSLPVGNNEQFFGPGTRLTVL.

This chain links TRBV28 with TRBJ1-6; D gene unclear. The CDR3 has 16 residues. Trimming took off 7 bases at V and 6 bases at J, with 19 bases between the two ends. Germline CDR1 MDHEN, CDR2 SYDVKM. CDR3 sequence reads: CASKGASAARNSPLHF. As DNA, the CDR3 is TGTGCCAGCAAGGGTGCCAGCGCGGCCCGTAATTCACCCCTCCACTTT. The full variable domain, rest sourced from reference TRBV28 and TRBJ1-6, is DVKVTQSSRYLVKRTGEKVFLECVQDMDHENMFWYRQDPGLGLRLIYFSYDVKMKEKGDIPEGYSVSREKKERFSLILESASTNQTSMYLCASKGASAARNSPLHFGNGTRLTVT.

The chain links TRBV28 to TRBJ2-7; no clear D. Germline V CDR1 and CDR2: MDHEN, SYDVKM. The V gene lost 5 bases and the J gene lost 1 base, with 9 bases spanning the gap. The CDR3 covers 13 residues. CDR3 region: CASSIPNSYEQYF. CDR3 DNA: TGTGCCAGCAGTATCCCGAATTCCTACGAGCAGTACTTC.

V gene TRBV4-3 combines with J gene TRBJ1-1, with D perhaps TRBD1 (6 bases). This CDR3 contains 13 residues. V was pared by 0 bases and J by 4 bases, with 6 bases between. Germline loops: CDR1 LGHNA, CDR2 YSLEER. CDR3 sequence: CASSQETGTEAFF. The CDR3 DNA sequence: TGCGCCAGCAGCCAAGAGACAGGCACTGAAGCTTTCTTT.

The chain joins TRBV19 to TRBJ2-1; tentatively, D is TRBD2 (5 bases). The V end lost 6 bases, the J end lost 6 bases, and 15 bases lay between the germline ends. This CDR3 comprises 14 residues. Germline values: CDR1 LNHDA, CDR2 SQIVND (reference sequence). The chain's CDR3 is CASSLGGPPNEQFF. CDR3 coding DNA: TGTGCCAGTAGCCTAGGAGGACCTCCCAATGAGCAGTTCTTC.

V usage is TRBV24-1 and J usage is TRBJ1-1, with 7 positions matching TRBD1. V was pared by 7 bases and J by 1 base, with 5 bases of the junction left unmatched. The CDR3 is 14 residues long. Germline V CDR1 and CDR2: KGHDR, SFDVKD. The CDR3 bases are TGTGCCACCAGGTCCGGACAGGCGAACACTGAAGCTTTCTTT. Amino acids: CATRSGQANTEAFF.

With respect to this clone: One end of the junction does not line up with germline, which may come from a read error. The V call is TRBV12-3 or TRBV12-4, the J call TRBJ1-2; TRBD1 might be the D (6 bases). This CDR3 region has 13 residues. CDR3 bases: TGTGCCAGCAGTTTCGGACAGTCTTTAACCGCCCTCTTC. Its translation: CASSFGQSLTALF.

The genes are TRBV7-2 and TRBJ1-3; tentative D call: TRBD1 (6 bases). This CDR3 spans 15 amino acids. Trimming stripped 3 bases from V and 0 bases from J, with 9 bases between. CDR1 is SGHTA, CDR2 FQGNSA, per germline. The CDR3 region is CASSFGGRSGNTIYF. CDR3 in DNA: TGTGCCAGCAGCTTCGGGGGCCGCTCTGGAAACACCATATATTTT.

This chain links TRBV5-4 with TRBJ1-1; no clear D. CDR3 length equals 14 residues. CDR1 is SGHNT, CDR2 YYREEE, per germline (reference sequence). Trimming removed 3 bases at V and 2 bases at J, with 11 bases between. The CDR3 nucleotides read TGTGCCAGCAGCTCCGGGTTAGACAACACTGAAGCTTTCTTT. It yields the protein CASSSGLDNTEAFF.